The 2 T cell receptor beta chains below come from one sample, sequenced in a study of shared clonotypes between healthy human individuals. TCRdb keeps only in-frame clones here, not all; method: immunoSEQ multiplex PCR. The sample holds more than 2 million clones; roughly 95% are singletons and the top ten take about 0.13%. The source material was naive CD4+ T cells sorted from blood. As for subset: CD45RA+ positively selected. Every receptor here comes from a young man in good health.

The J gene is TRBJ2-7, the V gene TRBV5-1, with D perhaps TRBD2 (6 bases). This CDR3 spans 15 amino acids. Germline-derived CDR1 and CDR2 are SGHRS and YFSETQ. V lost 1 base and J 6 bases, leaving 17 bases between the germline ends. For the CDR3, the DNA is TGCGCCAGCAGCTTGTTGGGGGGACGCCTCTCCGAGCAGTACTTC. Protein sequence: CASSLLGGRLSEQYF.

V is TRBV2 and J is TRBJ2-6; D is ambiguous. Trimming stripped 4 bases from V and 2 bases from J, with 6 bases between. Germline CDR1 is SNHLY and CDR2 is FYNNEI. The CDR3 contains 14 residues. CDR3 in DNA: TGTGCCAGCAGTGCACCTACTGGGGCCAACGTCCTGACTTTC. Its protein is CASSAPTGANVLTF.